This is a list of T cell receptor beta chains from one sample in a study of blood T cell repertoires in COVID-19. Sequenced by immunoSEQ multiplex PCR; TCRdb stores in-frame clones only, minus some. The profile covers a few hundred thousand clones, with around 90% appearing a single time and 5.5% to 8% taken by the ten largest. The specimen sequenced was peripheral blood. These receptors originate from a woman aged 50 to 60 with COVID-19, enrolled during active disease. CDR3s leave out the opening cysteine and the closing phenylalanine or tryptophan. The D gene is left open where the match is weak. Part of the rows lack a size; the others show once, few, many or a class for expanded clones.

CDR3: ASSLRAGLTYTEAF
V: TRBV11-2
J: TRBJ1-1
size: .
D: .

CDR3: ASSHGLAGGSSYNEQF
V: TRBV5-4
J: TRBJ2-1
size: .
D: TRBD2

CDR3: ASKRVVGGSSYEQY
V: TRBV6-6
J: TRBJ2-7
size: .
D: TRBD2

CDR3: ASSLADRGYGYT
V: TRBV5-1
J: TRBJ1-2
size: .
D: TRBD1

CDR3: ASSRTGVRWTEAF
V: TRBV28
J: TRBJ1-1
size: .
D: TRBD1

CDR3: ASSLGSGTKAF
V: TRBV7-9
J: TRBJ1-1
size: .
D: .

CDR3: ASRIDHPRTANSPLH
V: TRBV2
J: TRBJ1-6
size: .
D: .

CDR3: ASSPGLNTDTQY
V: TRBV7-9
J: TRBJ2-3
size: .
D: .

CDR3: ASSQELTAFKQY
V: TRBV4-1
J: TRBJ2-7
size: .
D: .

CDR3: ASSQGGTGSSYEQY
V: TRBV4-1
J: TRBJ2-7
size: .
D: .

CDR3: ASSEIGTARGTSAF
V: TRBV2
J: TRBJ1-1
size: .
D: TRBD1

CDR3: SASGLAGGRSSNEQF
V: TRBV20-1
J: TRBJ2-1
size: .
D: TRBD2

CDR3: ASSWLAGDGGELF
V: TRBV19
J: TRBJ2-2
size: .
D: TRBD2

CDR3: ASSLVGLAGGGAETQY
V: TRBV5-1
J: TRBJ2-5
size: .
D: TRBD2

CDR3: ASRNRETQY
V: TRBV3-1/TRBV3-2
J: TRBJ2-5
size: .
D: .

CDR3: ASSNQGLGNYGYT
V: TRBV19
J: TRBJ1-2
size: .
D: .

CDR3: ASSPLPDRILSPLH
V: TRBV18
J: TRBJ1-6
size: .
D: .

CDR3: ASSLIRGPDTQY
V: TRBV5-6
J: TRBJ2-3
size: .
D: TRBD1

CDR3: ASSPGSYNEQF
V: TRBV12-3/TRBV12-4
J: TRBJ2-1
size: .
D: .

CDR3: ASSRRLGGDYGYT
V: TRBV7-9
J: TRBJ1-2
size: .
D: .

CDR3: ASSLRLQGQGLWEQY
V: TRBV7-2
J: TRBJ2-7
size: .
D: .

CDR3: ASSLYATSGYEQY
V: TRBV5-4
J: TRBJ2-7
size: .
D: TRBD2

CDR3: ASSLVADQETQY
V: TRBV5-1
J: TRBJ2-5
size: few
D: .

CDR3: ASSYSGENKYMYNEQF
V: TRBV6-2/TRBV6-3
J: TRBJ2-1
size: once
D: .

CDR3: SAPDYGYT
V: TRBV20-1
J: TRBJ1-2
size: .
D: .

CDR3: ASRPTSGDHNEQF
V: TRBV7-2
J: TRBJ2-1
size: .
D: TRBD2

CDR3: ASSLLAGAGDTEAF
V: TRBV5-1
J: TRBJ1-1
size: .
D: .

CDR3: ASSLDVSLN
V: TRBV5-1
J: TRBJ2-5
size: .
D: .

CDR3: ASSLQGNPSYEQY
V: TRBV5-1
J: TRBJ2-7
size: .
D: .

CDR3: ASSTGTGYPYEQY
V: TRBV19
J: TRBJ2-7
size: .
D: TRBD1

CDR3: ASSPTGTTSNEQF
V: TRBV11-3
J: TRBJ2-1
size: .
D: TRBD2

CDR3: ASSVVGEQY
V: TRBV2
J: TRBJ2-7
size: many
D: .

CDR3: AWTWGQGNEKLF
V: TRBV30
J: TRBJ1-4
size: .
D: TRBD1

CDR3: ASSYLPGAYEQY
V: TRBV6-5
J: TRBJ2-7
size: .
D: .

CDR3: ASSSGRASRNEQY
V: TRBV18
J: TRBJ2-7
size: .
D: TRBD2

CDR3: ASSQNGQGSYEQY
V: TRBV18
J: TRBJ2-7
size: .
D: TRBD1

CDR3: ASSDTPGSEAF
V: TRBV6-4
J: TRBJ1-1
size: .
D: .

CDR3: ASSPRTGEAF
V: TRBV28
J: TRBJ1-1
size: .
D: TRBD1

CDR3: ASSPPDRGHNEQF
V: TRBV7-3
J: TRBJ2-1
size: .
D: TRBD1

CDR3: GWGTGGRDTQY
V: TRBV7-8
J: TRBJ2-3
size: .
D: TRBD1

CDR3: ASHFGMGYNEQF
V: TRBV5-8
J: TRBJ2-1
size: .
D: .

CDR3: ASSSLGLAGVHEQF
V: TRBV6-5
J: TRBJ2-1
size: .
D: TRBD2

CDR3: SASSGSHDEQF
V: TRBV20-1
J: TRBJ2-1
size: .
D: TRBD2

CDR3: ASSYLGLYKETQY
V: TRBV11-3
J: TRBJ2-5
size: .
D: .

CDR3: ASSLTGVGYT
V: TRBV3-1/TRBV3-2
J: TRBJ1-2
size: .
D: TRBD1

CDR3: ASSSQGSEQF
V: TRBV18
J: TRBJ2-1
size: .
D: .

CDR3: ASSDNGYKATQY
V: TRBV2
J: TRBJ2-3
size: .
D: .

CDR3: ASSLVPGKNTEAF
V: TRBV7-6
J: TRBJ1-1
size: .
D: .